One sample yielded the 21 T cell receptor beta chains listed below, sequenced in a study of molecular identifiers for immune sequencing clone quantification. A single record per CDR3 protein comes from TCRdb applying MiXCR to the PCR reads. Of some 320,000 distinct CDR3 sequences listed, about 23% are singletons. Sequences were obtained from naive CD8+ T cells from blood, with Jurkat cell RNA spiked in. The subset: FACS-sorted CD8+CD4-CCR7+CD45RA+ naive T cells. The origin of the receptors is a human donor in good health. Some libraries in this study had Jurkat cell RNA spiked in.

About this clonotype itself: At one end, the junction sequence differs from germline, possibly due to a read error. V usage is TRBV28 and J usage is TRBJ1-1; TRBD1 agrees at 8 bases. There are 15 residues in the CDR3. The V gene's germline CDR1 is MDHEN and CDR2 SYDVKM. Here the CDR3 reads CASSYRGWVNTEASF. The CDR3 DNA sequence: TGTGCCAGCAGTTACAGGGGGTGGGTGAACACTGAAGCTTCCTTT.

The gene calls are TRBV4-1 and TRBJ2-3; tentatively, D is TRBD1 (5 bases). CDR3 size: 14 residues. From germline, CDR1 is MGHRA and CDR2 YSYEKL. V gave up 2 bases and J gave up 4 bases, with 10 bases separating them. The CDR3 DNA sequence: TGCGCCAGCAGCCAACCTAGGGGTTCAGATACGCAGTATTTT. It translates to CASSQPRGSDTQYF.

Worth noting for this clonotype: One base away lies a much larger clone, so this may be a sequencing read error. The chain employs TRBV7-9 and TRBJ1-1, with no clear D. CDR3 length equals 14 residues. CDR1 and CDR2 from the germline V gene are SEHNR and FQNEAQ (reference sequence). CDR3 region: CPSSPVPRSTEAFF. The CDR3, as DNA: TGTCCCAGCAGCCCAGTCCCCCGGTCCACTGAAGCTTTCTTT. The whole variable domain, remainder taken from reference TRBV7-9 and TRBJ1-1, is DTGVSQNPRHKITKRGQNVTFRCDPISEHNRLYWYRQTLGQGPEFLTYFQNEAQLEKSRLLSDRFSAERPKGSFSTLEIQRTEQGDSAMYLCPSSPVPRSTEAFFGQGTRLTVV.

At least ten counts were recorded for this clonotype. CDR3 loop: CASSLPGQGGPGANVLTF. CDR3 in DNA: TGTGCCAGCAGTCTACCGGGACAGGGGGGTCCTGGGGCCAACGTCCTGACTTTC. The chain links TRBV28 to TRBJ2-6; TRBD1 agrees at 11 bases. The ends lost 5 bases at V and 2 bases at J; junction bases unmatched: 8. The CDR3 is 18 residues long. CDR1 and CDR2 (germline): MDHEN, SYDVKM.

CDR3 DNA: TGTGCCAGCAGCCAAGGAGGTACGCAGTATTTT. It codes for CASSQGGTQYF. The rearrangement uses TRBV14 and TRBJ2-3; no clear D. CDR3 length: 11 amino acids. CDR1 and CDR2 (germline): SGHDN, FVKESK. Trimming shortened V by 1 base and J by 8 bases, and 4 bases separated the two germline ends. Complete variable domain (other parts from reference TRBV14 and TRBJ2-3): EAGVTQFPSHSVIEKGQTVTLRCDPISGHDNLYWYRRVMGKEIKFLLHFVKESKQDESGMPNNRFLAERTGGTYSTLKVQPAELEDSGVYFCASSQGGTQYFGPGTRLTVL.

This clonotype was recorded many times. This chain uses TRBV7-9 with TRBJ1-2; D remains unclear. V was clipped by 1 base and J by 8 bases, with 8 bases between them. The length of the CDR3 is 12 residues. Per germline, CDR1 SEHNR and CDR2 FQNEAQ (reference sequence). The CDR3 bases are TGTGCCAGCAGCTTAGTTGGTACGGGCTACACCTTC. Translated: CASSLVGTGYTF. Full variable domain (rest looked up from reference TRBV7-9 and TRBJ1-2): DTGVSQNPRHKITKRGQNVTFRCDPISEHNRLYWYRQTLGQGPEFLTYFQNEAQLEKSRLLSDRFSAERPKGSFSTLEIQRTEQGDSAMYLCASSLVGTGYTFGSGTRLTVV.

This clonotype occurred many times. The genes are TRBV28 and TRBJ2-7, with D perhaps TRBD2 (5 bases). CDR3 length: 13 residues. Trimming removed 7 bases at V and 2 bases at J, with 12 bases between. From germline, CDR1 is MDHEN and CDR2 SYDVKM. The CDR3 reads CASNGIKAYEQYF. The CDR3 coding sequence is TGTGCCAGCAACGGGATTAAGGCCTACGAGCAGTACTTC.

This clonotype occurred a few times. J is TRBJ2-7 and V is TRBV28; 13 bases fit TRBD2. The CDR3 has 15 residues. V gave up 3 bases and J gave up 4 bases; unmatched junction bases: 3. Germline CDR1 and CDR2: MDHEN and SYDVKM. The CDR3 sequence is CASSFRGLAGYEQYF. In DNA, the CDR3 is TGTGCCAGCAGTTTCCGGGGACTAGCGGGGTACGAGCAGTACTTC. Supplemented by reference TRBV28 and TRBJ2-7, the full variable domain reads DVKVTQSSRYLVKRTGEKVFLECVQDMDHENMFWYRQDPGLGLRLIYFSYDVKMKEKGDIPEGYSVSREKKERFSLILESASTNQTSMYLCASSFRGLAGYEQYFGPGTRLTVT.

This clonotype was observed at least ten times. One end of the junction fails to match germline, which may point to a read error. The V and J genes are TRBV12-3 or TRBV12-4 and TRBJ2-7; maybe TRBD1 (6 bases). The CDR3 spans 13 residues. The CDR3, as DNA: TGTGCCAGCAGTCTAGCCCGGACAGACGAGCAGTACTTC. Protein: CASSLARTDEQYF.

This clonotype appeared a few times. Germline and junction disagree at one end, which may indicate a read error. The V gene is TRBV24-1, the J gene TRBJ2-1, with D perhaps TRBD1 (5 bases). Germline V gene data show CDR1 as KGHDR and CDR2 as SFDVKD. This CDR3 is built from 8 residues. The DNA for the CDR3 is TGCCAGGACACTGAGCAGTTCTTC. Amino acids: CQDTEQFF.

A note on this clonotype: A much larger clone sits a single nucleotide away, making a read error possible. The chain employs TRBV7-6 and TRBJ2-5; 9 bases align to TRBD2. The CDR3 sequence is 16 residues long. CDR1 and CDR2 (germline): SGHVS, FNYEAQ. The CDR3 region has the DNA TGTGCCAGCAGCCCCGTGGTAGCGGGGGCCCAAGAGACCCACTACTTC. Amino acids: CASSPVVAGAQETHYF.

With respect to this clonotype: A read error may produce the germline difference seen at one junction end. The chain combines TRBV6-2 or TRBV6-3 with TRBJ2-5; D not resolved. In germline, CDR1 is MNHEY, CDR2 SVGEGT. The CDR3 length is 11 residues. This CDR3 reads CVSSVGETQYF. CDR3 nucleotide sequence: TGTGTCAGCAGTGTAGGGGAGACCCAGTACTTC.

The chain uses TRBV30 and TRBJ2-7, with D possibly being TRBD2 (6 bases). Per germline, CDR1 GTSNPN and CDR2 SVGIG (reference sequence). V lost 5 bases and J 3 bases, leaving 17 bases between the germline ends. The CDR3 sequence is 14 residues long. As DNA, the CDR3 is TGTGCCTGGCCCGCCGGAGCGGGCCTCTACGAGCAGTACTTC. Translation: CAWPAGAGLYEQYF.

On this clonotype itself: This could be a read error, since a much larger clone is one nucleotide away. The rearrangement joins TRBV30 to TRBJ2-7; the match to TRBD2 covers 7 bases. There are 13 residues in the CDR3. Germline V CDR1 and CDR2: GTSNPN, SVGIG (reference sequence). The CDR3 protein is CAWSASAGYEQHF. The CDR3 DNA reads as TGTGCCTGGAGTGCCTCAGCGGGATACGAGCAGCACTTC.

The chain carries TRBV30 and TRBJ2-7, with D possibly being TRBD1 or TRBD2 (6 bases each). CDR1 GTSNPN and CDR2 SVGIG come from the germline V gene (reference sequence). Trimming stripped 0 bases from V and 3 bases from J, with 15 bases between. The length of the CDR3 is 15 residues. The CDR3 here is CAWSVPGGGIYEQYF. The CDR3 DNA reads as TGTGCCTGGAGTGTTCCCGGGGGCGGTATCTACGAGCAGTACTTC.

To note about this clonotype: The conserved final phenylalanine or tryptophan is absent from the CDR3, which likely points to a read error. The V gene is TRBV7-2, the J gene TRBJ2-3; 7 nucleotides match TRBD2. Trimming removed 4 bases from V and 0 bases from J; junction bases left unmatched: 4. The CDR3 spans 15 residues. CDR1 is SGHTA, CDR2 FQGNSA, per germline. This chain's CDR3 is CASSSLAESTDTQYL. In nucleotides, the CDR3 is TGTGCCAGCAGCTCCCTAGCGGAAAGCACAGATACGCAGTATCTT.

The chain recombines TRBV4-3 with TRBJ1-1, with D unclear. Germline V gives CDR1 LGHNA, CDR2 YSLEER. Between the trimmed V and J ends, which lost 4 bases and 4 bases, there was a span of 25 bases. CDR3 size: 18 residues. The CDR3 nucleotides read TGCGCCAGCAGCCCAGAGTGGCGGGGAAGCGGCCAACTCACTGAAGCTTTCTTT. Its translation is CASSPEWRGSGQLTEAFF.

This chain connects TRBV28 to TRBJ2-5, with D perhaps TRBD1 (6 bases). The CDR3 extends over 12 amino acids. Germline CDR1 MDHEN, CDR2 SYDVKM. Trimming cost V 8 bases and J 1 base, with 8 bases left between them. The CDR3 nucleotides read TGTGCCAGCTTAGGGGGCCAAGAGACCCAGTACTTC. Amino acid sequence: CASLGGQETQYF.

This clonotype was counted ten times or more. The J gene is TRBJ2-3, the V gene TRBV7-6; D remains unclear. The V and J ends lost 5 bases and 4 bases respectively, with 13 bases between them. The CDR3 runs to 14 residues. Germline V gives CDR1 SGHVS, CDR2 FNYEAQ. The DNA of the CDR3 is TGTGCCAGCAGCATCTCGACATGGGCAGATACGCAGTATTTT. Translation: CASSISTWADTQYF. Full variable domain (remainder filled in from reference TRBV7-6 and TRBJ2-3): GAGVSQSPRYKVTKRGQDVALRCDPISGHVSLYWYRQALGQGPEFLTYFNYEAQQDKSGLPNDRFSAERPEGSISTLTIQRTEQRDSAMYRCASSISTWADTQYFGPGTRLTVL.

The V call is TRBV7-6, the J call TRBJ2-5; tentatively, D is TRBD2 (6 bases). Germline CDR1 and CDR2: SGHVS and FNYEAQ. Between the trimmed V and J ends, which lost 8 bases and 5 bases, there was a span of 9 bases. This CDR3 has 11 residues. DNA for the CDR3: TGTGCCAGCGGCGGGAAGGAGACCCAGTACTTC. It yields the protein CASGGKETQYF.

CDR3 DNA sequence: TGTGCCAGCAGCAAACTCGGACAGGGGGTAGCGGTTACGCAGTATTTT. Protein product: CASSKLGQGVAVTQYF. The chain recombines TRBV5-6 with TRBJ2-3, with 10 nucleotides matching TRBD1. Germline V CDR1 and CDR2: SGHDT, YYEEEE. The CDR3 spans 16 residues. Germline trimming cut 4 bases from V and 8 bases from J; bases unmatched to any gene: 13.